A selection of T cell receptor beta chains follows, all from one sample in a study of control samples from healthy donors and cancer patients. The table came from immunoSEQ multiplex PCR; TCRdb's copy has only in-frame clones and leaves some out. The sample lists 100,000 to 150,000 clones, over 75% seen once, with about 3.2% in the top ten. Sequencing was carried out using blood. The receptors were gathered from a man aged 45 to 65 in good health. Each CDR3 is given with its conserved first and last residue. A D gene is named only where the DNA matches it firmly. Not all rows give a size; the values are once, few, many and, for expanded clones, a class.

clone size	D gene	J gene	V gene	CDR3 protein	CDR3 DNA
-	-	TRBJ2-3	TRBV7-9	CASSLITDTQYF	TGTGCCAGCAGCTTAATAACGGATACGCAGTATTTT
-	-	TRBJ1-5	TRBV12-3/TRBV12-4	CASSFTSNQPQHF	TGTGCCAGCAGCTTCACTTCAAATCAGCCCCAGCATTTT
-	-	TRBJ1-6	TRBV27	CASSPRGNSNSPLHF	TGTGCCAGCAGTCCCCGCGGGAACAGTAATTCACCCCTCCACTTT
-	-	TRBJ1-2	TRBV28	CASSKGPGGYTF	TGTGCCAGCAGCAAGGGACCTGGGGGCTACACCTTC
-	-	TRBJ1-2	TRBV2	CATGSGYGYTF	TGTGCCACCGGAAGCGGCTATGGCTACACCTTC
once	TRBD1	TRBJ2-4	TRBV19	CASSATGGNIQYF	TGTGCCAGTAGTGCGACAGGGGGAAACATTCAGTACTTC
-	-	TRBJ1-5	TRBV2	CASGGGWLTRRFNQPQHF	TGTGCCAGCGGAGGGGGGTGGCTCACACGTAGATTCAATCAGCCCCAGCATTTT
-	-	TRBJ1-1	TRBV7-2	CASREGGPEAFF	TGTGCCAGCAGGGAGGGCGGACCTGAAGCTTTCTTT
-	-	TRBJ1-2	TRBV18	CASSSGRTELLGGYGYTF	TGTGCCAGCTCATCGGGACGGACAGAGCTCCTGGGAGGCTATGGCTACACCTTC
once	TRBD1	TRBJ1-1	TRBV29-1	CSTFPGQAIMNTEAFF	TGCAGCACATTTCCGGGACAGGCGATAATGAACACTGAAGCTTTCTTT
-	-	TRBJ2-7	TRBV5-4	CASSSRGHGDEQYF	TGTGCCAGCAGCAGCAGGGGACACGGCGACGAGCAGTACTTC
-	-	TRBJ2-5	TRBV7-2	CASSQKETQYF	TGTGCCAGCAGCCAGAAGGAGACCCAGTACTTC
-	TRBD2	TRBJ2-7	TRBV7-3	CASSLGEGPSYEQYF	TGTGCCAGCAGCTTAGGGGAGGGGCCCTCCTACGAGCAGTACTTC
-	-	TRBJ2-5	TRBV7-9	CASSLIGGFLGEETQYF	TGTGCCAGCAGCTTAATAGGGGGTTTCTTGGGTGAAGAGACCCAGTACTTC
-	-	TRBJ2-1	TRBV5-4	CASSLDTGIYNEQFF	TGTGCCAGCAGCTTGGATACAGGGATATACAATGAGCAGTTCTTC
-	TRBD1	TRBJ2-1	TRBV28	CASRAPPGTGSFEQFF	TGTGCCAGCAGGGCCCCCCCGGGGACAGGGTCTTTTGAGCAGTTCTTC
-	-	TRBJ2-5	TRBV28	CASSSSSWTQYF	TGTGCCAGCAGTTCCTCGTCTTGGACCCAGTACTTC
-	-	TRBJ2-2	TRBV28	CASSFPSAGGDTGELFF	TGTGCCAGCAGTTTCCCATCGGCAGGGGGGGACACCGGGGAGCTGTTTTTT
once	TRBD2	TRBJ2-3	TRBV27	CASKPSRGADTQYF	TGTGCCAGCAAGCCCTCACGGGGGGCAGATACGCAGTATTTT
-	TRBD1	TRBJ2-6	TRBV3-1/TRBV3-2	CASNLLGQRSSGANVLTF	TGTGCCAGCAACCTTTTGGGACAGCGGAGCTCTGGGGCCAACGTCCTGACTTTC
-	-	TRBJ1-1	TRBV9	CASSAMTENTEAFF	TGTGCCAGCAGCGCCATGACAGAGAACACTGAAGCTTTCTTT
-	-	TRBJ2-5	TRBV19	CASSRSRAGETQYF	TGTGCCAGTAGTAGGTCCAGGGCTGGGGAGACCCAGTACTTC
-	TRBD2	TRBJ2-3	TRBV5-5	CASSSIAGPTDTQYF	TGTGCCAGCAGCTCAATAGCGGGACCCACAGATACGCAGTATTTT
-	-	TRBJ1-2	TRBV6-5	CASSYAGGGYTF	TGTGCCAGCAGTTATGCCGGGGGGGGCTACACCTTC
-	-	TRBJ2-5	TRBV7-6	CASSLGPVGYQETQYF	TGTGCCAGCAGCTTAGGCCCCGTGGGGTACCAAGAGACCCAGTACTTC
-	-	TRBJ1-1	TRBV28	CASSLTLGASAFF	TGTGCCAGCAGTTTAACCCTCGGGGCCAGTGCTTTCTTT
once	-	TRBJ1-3	TRBV21-1	CASGRRVISEGNTIYF	TGTGCCAGTGGGAGGAGGGTCATATCGGAGGGAAACACCATATATTTT
-	TRBD1	TRBJ1-2	TRBV5-1	CASNPTGQGTGGYTF	TGCGCCAGCAACCCGACGGGACAGGGAACGGGTGGCTACACCTTC
-	TRBD1	TRBJ1-6	TRBV6-5	CASSWTGDLNSPLHF	TGTGCCAGCAGTTGGACAGGGGATCTTAATTCACCCCTCCACTTT
few	TRBD1	TRBJ2-7	TRBV28	CASSTGTAYFYEQYF	TGTGCCAGCAGTACTGGGACAGCCTATTTCTACGAGCAGTACTTC
-	-	TRBJ1-2	TRBV7-9	CASSPGLYDYGYTF	TGTGCCAGCAGCCCTGGCTTATATGACTATGGCTACACCTTC
-	-	TRBJ1-1	TRBV3-1/TRBV3-2	CASSQDWAGRRSTEAFF	TGTGCCAGCAGCCAAGATTGGGCGGGGAGGCGGAGCACTGAAGCTTTCTTT
-	TRBD2	TRBJ2-5	TRBV14	CASSQGIRWGGEETQYF	TGTGCCAGCAGCCAAGGAATTAGGTGGGGAGGGGAAGAGACCCAGTACTTC
-	-	TRBJ2-1	TRBV27	CASSRPPFWEQFF	TGTGCCAGCAGCCGGCCTCCTTTTTGGGAGCAGTTCTTC
-	-	TRBJ1-2	TRBV24-1	CATSDPKLTEEVGYTF	TGTGCCACCAGTGATCCCAAACTGACAGAAGAGGTCGGCTACACCTTC
-	-	TRBJ2-7	TRBV18	CASSPPSYSYEQYF	TGTGCCAGCTCACCTCCATCATACTCCTACGAGCAGTACTTC
once	-	TRBJ1-5	TRBV23-1	CASRGQPQHF	TGCGCCAGCCGCGGTCAGCCCCAGCATTTT
-	-	TRBJ2-2	TRBV7-2	CASSLRVGGTTNTGELFF	TGTGCCAGCAGCTTACGAGTGGGAGGGACAACGAACACCGGGGAGCTGTTTTTT
-	-	TRBJ2-3	TRBV9	CASSVGHTDTQYF	TGTGCCAGCAGCGTAGGCCACACAGATACGCAGTATTTT
-	-	TRBJ1-6	TRBV7-9	CASSFSQGQSPLHF	TGTGCCAGCAGCTTTAGCCAGGGTCAATCACCCCTCCACTTT
-	-	TRBJ2-3	TRBV7-9	CASSDSDAQYF	TGTGCCAGCAGCGATAGCGATGCGCAGTATTTT
-	TRBD1	TRBJ2-7	TRBV2	CASTTGVNEQYF	TGTGCCAGCACGACAGGGGTAAACGAGCAGTACTTC
-	TRBD1	TRBJ1-3	TRBV5-1	CASSLGTGGNTIYF	TGCGCCAGCAGCTTGGGGACAGGCGGAAACACCATATATTTT
-	TRBD1	TRBJ2-3	TRBV27	CASRTGLSLPSQYF	TGTGCCAGCAGGACAGGGCTTTCCCTCCCTTCTCAGTATTTT
few	TRBD1	TRBJ2-2	TRBV9	CASSGGQGYTGELFF	TGTGCCAGCAGCGGGGGACAGGGCTACACCGGGGAGCTGTTTTTT
-	-	TRBJ1-4	TRBV28	CASSFVAPTNEKLFF	TGTGCCAGCAGTTTCGTCGCACCAACTAATGAAAAACTGTTTTTT
-	-	TRBJ1-2	TRBV25-1	CASSEPRGDGGYGYTF	TGTGCCAGCAGTGAACCGAGGGGGGATGGGGGCTATGGCTACACCTTC
-	-	TRBJ1-1	TRBV7-9	CASSLDRATPEAFF	TGTGCCAGCAGCTTAGACAGGGCCACACCGGAAGCTTTCTTT
-	TRBD1	TRBJ1-5	TRBV3-1/TRBV3-2	CASSPGQVSNQPQHF	TGTGCCAGCAGCCCGGGACAGGTCAGCAATCAGCCCCAGCATTTT
-	-	TRBJ1-2	TRBV5-4	CASSRAGGGHGYTF	TGTGCCAGCAGCCGAGCAGGTGGAGGTCATGGCTACACCTTC
-	TRBD2	TRBJ2-7	TRBV27	CASSLVRGGAYEQYF	TGTGCCAGCAGTTTAGTCCGCGGGGGGGCCTACGAGCAGTACTTC
-	-	TRBJ1-5	TRBV30	CAWSGGGQPQHF	TGTGCCTGGAGCGGCGGGGGCCAGCCCCAGCATTTT
few	-	TRBJ2-5	TRBV5-1	CASSLPDNSQYF	TGCGCCAGCAGCTTACCGGACAATTCCCAGTACTTC
-	-	TRBJ1-1	TRBV28	CASSTTIQGGTEAFF	TGTGCCAGCAGTACCACCATACAGGGTGGCACTGAAGCTTTCTTT
-	TRBD2	TRBJ2-7	TRBV5-1	CASSAGLALEQYF	TGCGCCAGCAGCGCGGGACTAGCGCTCGAGCAGTACTTC
-	TRBD1	TRBJ2-7	TRBV6-6	CASSRSRQGIHEQYF	TGTGCCAGCAGTCGATCGAGACAGGGTATCCACGAGCAGTACTTC
-	-	TRBJ1-1	TRBV15	CATSRSSSNTEAFF	TGTGCCACCAGCAGATCCTCATCAAACACTGAAGCTTTCTTT
-	TRBD1	TRBJ1-5	TRBV18	CASSPSGQGYQPQHF	TGTGCCAGCTCACCATCGGGACAGGGTTATCAGCCCCAGCATTTT
-	TRBD1	TRBJ2-7	TRBV9	CASSPRTGVHEQYF	TGTGCCAGCAGCCCCCGGACAGGGGTCCACGAGCAGTACTTC
-	TRBD2	TRBJ2-7	TRBV28	CASSSYSGLTYEQYF	TGTGCCAGCAGTTCGTACTCGGGACTAACCTACGAGCAGTACTTC